This T cell receptor beta chain was captured in a study of tumor-infiltrating lymphocytes in primary liver carcinoma. Study as a whole: Male and female patients aged 30 to 69 years made up the cohort. Stage T1-T3 N0M0 and a size of 4.2 to 10 cm characterized the tumors.

Blood RNA originated from unsorted whole blood, with germline DNA additionally extracted. To note about this clonotype: Antigen specificity is unknown.

General study results and limits: Tumor top-250-clone fractions significantly exceeded those of blood (p = 0.039).

With a constant-region primer, TCR beta cDNA was made from 450 to 500 ng of total RNA. Generation of the TCR beta libraries relied on three nested multiplex PCR rounds using slightly modified ARM-PCR. TCRdb redid the calling of the multiplex PCR reads with MiXCR, one entry per CDR3 protein. The data show 300,000 to 400,000 distinct CDR3 sequences, around 60% seen once. The sequenced material came from peripheral blood. The sequence was collected from a man in his forties with primary liver carcinoma and hepatitis B virus infection.

Here the CDR3 reads CASSPLRVGDTQYF. CDR3 sequence (DNA): TGTGCCAGCAGTCCCCTCAGGGTCGGAGATACCCAGTACTTC. J is TRBJ2-5 and V is TRBV28; possible D gene TRBD1, 5 bases. The V gene's germline CDR1 is MDHEN and CDR2 SYDVKM. V gave up 5 bases and J gave up 8 bases, with 18 bases separating them. The CDR3 is made up of 14 amino acids.